This T cell receptor beta chain was documented in a study of OX40 agonist ivuxolimab in advanced cancers. As for the study in general: Participants, 82.7% male, averaged around 64 years of age, ranging from roughly 20 to 85.

Only in-frame clones appear in the TCRdb table, and some are missing; sequencing was by immunoSEQ multiplex PCR. This table holds about 88,000 clones, around 87% found once. This CDR3 is built from 15 residues. CDR1 SGDLS and CDR2 YYNGEE come from the germline V gene. V was cut by 1 base and J by 7 bases, with 14 bases left in between. Source: CD4+ or CD8+ T cells sorted from blood, taken in a trial of the OX40 agonist ivuxolimab. The rearrangement links TRBV9 to TRBJ2-2; D is possibly TRBD2 (5 bases). The sequence came from an adult with an advanced solid tumor such as melanoma, head and neck, liver or kidney cancer. CDR3 sequence reads: CASSVSSVGVGELFF. Written as DNA, the CDR3 is TGTGCCAGCAGCGTATCCTCGGTCGGGGTCGGGGAGCTGTTTTTT.